Here is one T cell receptor (beta chain) with its context. The antigen is undetermined. The PCR had 60 Vbeta and 13 Jbeta primers. Clones were read by immunoSEQ multiplex PCR, and TCRdb kept only the in-frame ones, dropping some. Of around 79,000 clones listed, over 65% are singletons. This sample is part of a study of cytomegalovirus exposure and HLA in healthy donors. The germline V and J ends were trimmed by 4 bases and 10 bases, with 8 bases remaining between them. The germline V gene has CDR1 LNHNV and CDR2 YYDKDF (reference sequence). The CDR3 extends over 11 amino acids. Points from the study as a whole: Upon later analysis, HLA-associated TCR beta chains proved more clonally expanded than other, equally common chains.

This receptor was obtained from a woman in her forties in good health and CMV-seropositive. Sequenced input: PBMCs. This chain uses TRBV15 with TRBJ2-1; D might be TRBD2 (5 bases). This CDR3 is CATSTEGEQFF. Written as DNA, the CDR3 is TGTGCCACCAGCACAGAGGGCGAGCAGTTCTTC.